Sequencing of this T cell receptor (beta chain) was carried out in a study of Ad26.COV2.S vaccination and SARS-CoV-2 variants. The overall study: The vaccine Ad26.COV2.S was put into the muscle once, or twice with 56 days between. Findings and caveats of the study: Placebo recipients and vaccine recipients were similar in non-spike TCR breadth.

This table comes from immunoSEQ multiplex PCR, and its TCRdb copy is limited to in-frame clones, with some not included. The sample shows roughly 500,000 clones, roughly 87% of them seen only once. Losses at the gene ends were 3 bases for V and 1 base for J; bases not matched to a gene: 8. The CDR3 loop spans 15 amino acids. Germline V gene lookup returns CDR1 DFQATT and CDR2 SNEGSKA (reference sequence). Documented treatment: roughly 20 received Ad26.COV2.S at low or high dose, single or two shots; about 5 received placebo; per-sample allocation not given. Samples analyzed were those drawn on day 63 after the first vaccine or placebo injection. Remarks on this clone: Antigen unknown.

The sequencing used peripheral blood, collected in a trial of Ad26.COV2.S vaccine versus placebo. The chain carries TRBV20-1 and TRBJ2-5, with 7 bases identical to TRBD2. The TCR sequence derives from a person between 18 and 65 years old who received the Ad26.COV2.S COVID-19 vaccine or a placebo. In DNA, the CDR3 is TGCAGTGCTAGTACGAGCGGGGACTTCCAAGAGACCCAGTACTTC. It is translated as CSASTSGDFQETQYF.